Presented here are 18 T cell receptor beta chains from one specimen sequenced in a study of T-cell memory formation after mild COVID-19. In TCRdb, the 5' RACE reads were re-called with MiXCR into one record per CDR3 protein. The repertoire includes roughly 450,000 distinct CDR3 sequences, about 18% of them detected once, and more than 9% sits in the top ten. Specimen: PBMCs or a T cell subset sorted from them (not recorded which). These receptors were collected from an adult woman who had mild COVID-19 (a few samples of this study predate the infection). Cell type and time point are not known.

This clonotype has just a few counts. J is TRBJ2-5 and V is TRBV12-3 or TRBV12-4, with a weak D call TRBD2 (5 bases). The CDR3 is 15 residues long. Trimming removed 7 bases from V and 1 base from J, with 16 bases in between. The CDR3 DNA reads TGTGCCAGCACTCTGAATGCGGGCCCCCAAGAGACCCAGTACTTC. Its translation is CASTLNAGPQETQYF.

The chain is built from TRBV6-1 and TRBJ2-3, with 8 nucleotides matching TRBD2. Germline lookup yields CDR1 MNHNS and CDR2 SASEGT. V shed 5 bases and J 1 base; nucleotides not matched to a gene: 2. This CDR3 contains 14 residues. CDR3 loop: CASSTGGGTDTQYF. The DNA of the CDR3 is TGTGCCAGCAGTACGGGGGGGGGCACAGATACGCAGTATTTT.

This chain joins TRBV7-9 and TRBJ2-7, with 9 bases matching TRBD1. This CDR3 is built from 14 residues. Germline trimming cut 2 bases from V and 5 bases from J; bases unmatched to any gene: 4. The germline V gene encodes CDR1 SEHNR and CDR2 FQNEAQ (reference sequence). The CDR3 region is CASSLRDRADEQYF. The CDR3 nucleotides read TGTGCCAGCAGCTTAAGGGACAGGGCCGACGAGCAGTACTTC.

This clonotype showed up just a few times. The J gene is TRBJ2-3, the V gene TRBV7-3; TRBD2 matches 7 bases. The CDR3 loop spans 16 amino acids. The ends lost 5 bases at V and 1 base at J; junction bases unmatched: 9. Germline CDR1 is SGHTA and CDR2 is FQGTGA. The CDR3 sequence is CASSPVVAGGTDTQYF. The CDR3 bases are TGTGCCAGCAGCCCTGTAGTAGCGGGCGGCACAGATACGCAGTATTTT.

CDR3 sequence reads: CASSLGTIYEQYF. In DNA form, the CDR3 reads TGTGCCAGCAGTTTGGGGACGATCTACGAGCAGTACTTC. The V call is TRBV12-3 or TRBV12-4, the J call TRBJ2-7; the D call may be TRBD1 or TRBD2 (5 bases each). This CDR3 has 13 residues. Trimming pared 3 bases from V and 3 bases from J, leaving 9 bases between.

The rearrangement uses TRBV7-3 and TRBJ2-7; 8 bases are a match to TRBD1. The CDR3 runs to 16 residues. J gave up 1 base and V 5 bases, and 10 bases lay outside the gene matches. Per germline, CDR1 SGHTA and CDR2 FQGTGA. As DNA, the CDR3 is TGTGCCAGCAGCCCTTCCACTCGGGACAGGTCCTACGAGCAGTACTTC. As protein: CASSPSTRDRSYEQYF.

This clonotype was observed a handful of times. The rearrangement uses TRBV11-3 and TRBJ2-7; 11 nucleotides line up with TRBD1. The V gene end was trimmed by 5 bases and the J gene end by 5 bases; junction bases not matched to a gene: 8. Germline-derived CDR1 and CDR2 are SGHNT and YENEEA. CDR3 length: 15 amino acids. As DNA, the CDR3 is TGTGCCAGCAGCCGAGCGGACAGGGGGCAACACGAGCAGTACTTC. Protein product: CASSRADRGQHEQYF.

V and J are TRBV12-3 or TRBV12-4 and TRBJ2-7, with TRBD2 as a possible D gene (6 bases). The CDR3 sequence is 14 residues long. The V and J ends lost 3 bases and 5 bases respectively, with 14 bases between them. The CDR3 region has the DNA TGTGCCAGCAGTTTCCGTGTAGGGACTCACGAGCAGTACTTC. Translated, it gives CASSFRVGTHEQYF.

The gene calls are TRBV21-1 and TRBJ1-1; whether TRBD1, the table's D call, matches the DNA was not checked. TRBV21-1 is termed a pseudogene. CDR3 size: 16 residues. CDR3 sequence: CASTPSITGMNTEAFF. CDR3 nucleotide sequence: TGTGCCAGCACCCCTTCTATAACAGGAATGAACACTGAAGCTTTCTTT.

This clonotype was seen only a few times. The chain has TRBV20-1 and TRBJ2-7, with a weak D call TRBD1 (6 bases). This CDR3 is built from 13 residues. V lost 6 bases and J 0 bases, leaving 12 bases between the germline ends. Germline-derived CDR1 and CDR2 are DFQATT and SNEGSKA (reference sequence). In DNA, the CDR3 is TGCAGTGCCCAGCAGGGGCCCTCCTACGAGCAGTACTTC. As protein: CSAQQGPSYEQYF.

The chain employs TRBV27 and TRBJ2-3; the match to TRBD2 covers 14 bases. CDR1 is MNHEY and CDR2 is SMNVEV in the germline V gene (reference sequence). The CDR3 length is 16 residues. Trimming took 5 bases from V and 7 from J; bases not matched to a gene: 8. CDR3 loop: CASSQGTSGGGNTQYF. As DNA, the CDR3 is TGTGCCAGCAGTCAGGGGACTAGCGGGGGCGGAAATACGCAGTATTTT.

This clonotype was picked up one time. The V call is TRBV6-5, the J call TRBJ1-2, with D maybe TRBD1 (6 bases). Germline V CDR1 and CDR2: MNHEY, SVGAGI. V was cut by 10 bases and J by 2 bases, with 8 bases left in between. The CDR3 runs to 11 residues. The CDR3 nucleotides read TGTGCCACCACAGGGAACTATGGCTACACCTTC. It translates to CATTGNYGYTF.

The rearrangement joins TRBV7-9 to TRBJ1-4; D is unclear. V lost 5 bases and J 4 bases, leaving 8 bases between the germline ends. CDR3 size: 13 residues. Germline CDR1 SEHNR, CDR2 FQNEAQ (reference sequence). This CDR3 reads CASSGQINEKLFF. The CDR3, as DNA: TGTGCCAGCAGCGGCCAGATTAATGAAAAACTGTTTTTT.

This chain uses TRBV7-6 with TRBJ1-6; D might be TRBD1 (5 bases). Looked up from germline, CDR1 is SGHVS and CDR2 is FNYEAQ. Deletions cut 6 bases from V and 11 bases from J, with 20 bases between. The CDR3 spans 15 residues. This CDR3 is CASSSALGRETPLHF. For the CDR3, the DNA is TGTGCCAGCAGTTCCGCCCTGGGCAGGGAGACACCCCTCCACTTT.

This clonotype was seen just once. The chain carries TRBV5-4 and TRBJ2-3; D is perhaps TRBD1 or TRBD2 (5 bases each). Germline V gene lookup returns CDR1 SGHNT and CDR2 YYREEE (reference sequence). Trimming took off 3 bases at V and 2 bases at J, with 13 bases between the two ends. The CDR3 runs 15 residues. CDR3 nucleotide sequence: TGTGCCAGCAGCTCCGGGACGGCGCACACAGATACGCAGTATTTT. Protein sequence: CASSSGTAHTDTQYF.

The V gene is TRBV20-1, the J gene TRBJ2-5; 13 bases line up with TRBD2. CDR3 length: 19 amino acids. Per germline, CDR1 DFQATT and CDR2 SNEGSKA (reference sequence). Unmatched junction bases numbered 13, after V lost 0 bases and J lost 3 bases. CDR3 residues: CSARETSGRAPAQKETQYF. The CDR3, as DNA: TGCAGTGCTAGAGAAACTAGCGGGAGGGCGCCAGCCCAAAAAGAGACCCAGTACTTC.

The gene calls are TRBV4-1 and TRBJ1-1; 9 bases agree with TRBD1. V dropped 4 bases and J dropped 4; count of bases not matched to a gene: 7. Germline assignment: CDR1 MGHRA and CDR2 YSYEKL. CDR3 length: 15 residues. CDR3 nucleotide sequence: TGCGCCAGCAGCCGACTGGGACAGGGCGGCACTGAAGCTTTCTTT. Translating gives CASSRLGQGGTEAFF.

The chain combines TRBV11-2 with TRBJ2-1, with 11 bases lining up with TRBD1. The length of the CDR3 is 15 residues. Germline CDR1 and CDR2: SGHAT and FQNNGV. V lost 5 bases to trimming and J lost 7 bases; unmatched junction nucleotides: 7. The CDR3 sequence: CASSQDRGLINEQFF. The CDR3 nucleotides are TGTGCCAGCAGCCAGGACAGGGGGCTAATTAATGAGCAGTTCTTC.